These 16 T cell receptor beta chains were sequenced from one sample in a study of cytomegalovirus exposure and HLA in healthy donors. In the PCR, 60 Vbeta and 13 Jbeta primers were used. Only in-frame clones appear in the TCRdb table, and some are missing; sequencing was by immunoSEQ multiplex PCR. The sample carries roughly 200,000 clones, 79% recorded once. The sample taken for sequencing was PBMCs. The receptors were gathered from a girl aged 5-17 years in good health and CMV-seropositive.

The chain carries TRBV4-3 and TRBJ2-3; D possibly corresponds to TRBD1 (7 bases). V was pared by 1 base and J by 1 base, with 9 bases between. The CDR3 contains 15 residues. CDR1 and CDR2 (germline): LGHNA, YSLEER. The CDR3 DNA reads TGCGCCAGCAGCCAAGGCGGGACAGGCACAGATACGCAGTATTTT. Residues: CASSQGGTGTDTQYF.

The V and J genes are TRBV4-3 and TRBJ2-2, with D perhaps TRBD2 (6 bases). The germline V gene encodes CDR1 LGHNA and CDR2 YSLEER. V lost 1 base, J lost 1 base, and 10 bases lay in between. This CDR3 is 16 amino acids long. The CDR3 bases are TGCGCCAGCAGCCAAGGGAGGGGCGGGAACACCGGGGAGCTGTTTTTT. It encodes CASSQGRGGNTGELFF.

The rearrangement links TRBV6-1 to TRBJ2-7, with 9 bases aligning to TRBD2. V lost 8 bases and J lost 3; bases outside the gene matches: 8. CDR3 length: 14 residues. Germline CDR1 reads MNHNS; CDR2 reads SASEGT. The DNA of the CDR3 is TGTGCCAGCTCATTAGCGGGGGCGAACTACGAGCAGTACTTC. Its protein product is CASSLAGANYEQYF.

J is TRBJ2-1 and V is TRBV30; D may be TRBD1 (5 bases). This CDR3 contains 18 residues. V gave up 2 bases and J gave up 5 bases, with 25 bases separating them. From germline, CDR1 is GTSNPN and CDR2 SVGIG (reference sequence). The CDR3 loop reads CAWSPTVDLWGVHNEQFF. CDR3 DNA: TGTGCCTGGAGTCCGACAGTAGACCTATGGGGTGTGCACAATGAGCAGTTCTTC.

For the CDR3, the DNA is TGTGCCAGCAGCTTGGGCGGGAGGGACTTGGATGAGCAGTTCTTC. Amino acids: CASSLGGRDLDEQFF. The chain combines TRBV7-7 with TRBJ2-1, with 9 bases fitting TRBD2. The CDR3 is made up of 15 amino acids. Germline V gene lookup returns CDR1 SSHAT and CDR2 FNYEAQ (reference sequence). Trimming took 3 bases from V and 8 from J; bases not matched to a gene: 8.

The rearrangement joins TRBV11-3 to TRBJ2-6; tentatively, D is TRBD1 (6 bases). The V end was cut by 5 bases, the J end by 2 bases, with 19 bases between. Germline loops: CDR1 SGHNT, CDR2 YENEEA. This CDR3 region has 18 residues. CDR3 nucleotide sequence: TGTGCCAGCAGCCTAACTTACTCTACAGGGACTGGGGCCAACGTCCTGACTTTC. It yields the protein CASSLTYSTGTGANVLTF.

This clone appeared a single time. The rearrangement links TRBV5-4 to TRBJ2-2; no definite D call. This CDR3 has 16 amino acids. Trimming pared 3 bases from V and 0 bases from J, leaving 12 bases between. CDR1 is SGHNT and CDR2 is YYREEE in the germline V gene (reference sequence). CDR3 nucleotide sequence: TGTGCCAGCAGCTCCTGGGCAGAGACGAACACCGGGGAGCTGTTTTTT. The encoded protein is CASSSWAETNTGELFF.

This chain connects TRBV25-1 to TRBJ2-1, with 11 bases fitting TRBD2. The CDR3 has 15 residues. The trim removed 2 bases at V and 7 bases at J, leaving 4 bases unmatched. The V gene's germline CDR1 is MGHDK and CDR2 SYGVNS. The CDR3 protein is CASSELAGGRNEQFF. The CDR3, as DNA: TGTGCCAGCAGTGAACTAGCGGGGGGAAGGAATGAGCAGTTCTTC.

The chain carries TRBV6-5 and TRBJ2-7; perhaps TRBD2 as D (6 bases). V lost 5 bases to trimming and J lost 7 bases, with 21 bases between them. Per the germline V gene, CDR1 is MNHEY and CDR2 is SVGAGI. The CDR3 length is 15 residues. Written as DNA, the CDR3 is TGTGCCAGCAGTGGCCGGGACTCCCAGGGTTGGGAGCAGTACTTC. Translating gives CASSGRDSQGWEQYF.

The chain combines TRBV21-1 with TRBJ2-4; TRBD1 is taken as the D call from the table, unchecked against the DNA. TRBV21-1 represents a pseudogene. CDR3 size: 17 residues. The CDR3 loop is CASSKRGRGKRGNIQYF. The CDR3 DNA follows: TGTGCCAGCAGCAAACGCGGCAGGGGCAAGAGGGGTAACATTCAGTACTTC.

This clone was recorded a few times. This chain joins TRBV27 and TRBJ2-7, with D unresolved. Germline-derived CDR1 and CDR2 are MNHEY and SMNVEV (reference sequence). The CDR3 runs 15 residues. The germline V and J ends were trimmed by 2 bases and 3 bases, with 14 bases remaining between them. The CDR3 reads CASSLLWARNYEQYF. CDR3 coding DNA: TGTGCCAGCAGTTTACTCTGGGCCCGTAACTACGAGCAGTACTTC.

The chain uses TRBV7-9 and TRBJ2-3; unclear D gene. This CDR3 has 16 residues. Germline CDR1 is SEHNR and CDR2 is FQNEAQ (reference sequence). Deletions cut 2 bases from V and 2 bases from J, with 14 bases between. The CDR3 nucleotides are TGTGCCAGCAGCTTATTTCCAGGCCTATCCACAGATACGCAGTATTTT. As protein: CASSLFPGLSTDTQYF.

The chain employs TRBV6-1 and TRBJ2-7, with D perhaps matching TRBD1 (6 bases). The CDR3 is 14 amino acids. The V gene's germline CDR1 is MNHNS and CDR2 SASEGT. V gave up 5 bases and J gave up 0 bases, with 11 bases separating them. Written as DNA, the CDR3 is TGTGCCAGCAGTTGGACAGACGGCTCCTACGAGCAGTACTTC. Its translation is CASSWTDGSYEQYF.

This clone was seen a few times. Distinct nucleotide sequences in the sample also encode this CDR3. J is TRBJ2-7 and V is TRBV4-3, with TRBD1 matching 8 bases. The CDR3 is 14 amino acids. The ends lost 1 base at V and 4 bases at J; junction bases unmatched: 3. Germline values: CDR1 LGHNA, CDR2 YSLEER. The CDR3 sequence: CASSQGTGRYEQYF. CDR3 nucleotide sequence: TGCGCCAGCAGCCAAGGGACAGGGAGATACGAGCAGTACTTC.

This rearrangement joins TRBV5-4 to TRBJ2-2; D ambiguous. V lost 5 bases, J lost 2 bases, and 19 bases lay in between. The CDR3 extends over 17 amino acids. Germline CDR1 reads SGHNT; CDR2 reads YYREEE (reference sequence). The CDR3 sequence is CASSPEYQTANTGELFF. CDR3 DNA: TGTGCCAGCAGTCCGGAATACCAAACAGCCAACACCGGGGAGCTGTTTTTT.

The DNA for the CDR3 is TGCGCCAGCAGCAGCCTTAGGACAGGGGCTGGCGCCGGGGAGCTGTTTTTT. It yields the protein CASSSLRTGAGAGELFF. The chain is built from TRBV5-1 and TRBJ2-2, with TRBD1 matching over 9 bases. V shed 4 bases, J shed 6 bases, and the junction held 13 bases outside the gene matches. The germline V gene encodes CDR1 SGHRS and CDR2 YFSETQ. This CDR3 comprises 17 residues.